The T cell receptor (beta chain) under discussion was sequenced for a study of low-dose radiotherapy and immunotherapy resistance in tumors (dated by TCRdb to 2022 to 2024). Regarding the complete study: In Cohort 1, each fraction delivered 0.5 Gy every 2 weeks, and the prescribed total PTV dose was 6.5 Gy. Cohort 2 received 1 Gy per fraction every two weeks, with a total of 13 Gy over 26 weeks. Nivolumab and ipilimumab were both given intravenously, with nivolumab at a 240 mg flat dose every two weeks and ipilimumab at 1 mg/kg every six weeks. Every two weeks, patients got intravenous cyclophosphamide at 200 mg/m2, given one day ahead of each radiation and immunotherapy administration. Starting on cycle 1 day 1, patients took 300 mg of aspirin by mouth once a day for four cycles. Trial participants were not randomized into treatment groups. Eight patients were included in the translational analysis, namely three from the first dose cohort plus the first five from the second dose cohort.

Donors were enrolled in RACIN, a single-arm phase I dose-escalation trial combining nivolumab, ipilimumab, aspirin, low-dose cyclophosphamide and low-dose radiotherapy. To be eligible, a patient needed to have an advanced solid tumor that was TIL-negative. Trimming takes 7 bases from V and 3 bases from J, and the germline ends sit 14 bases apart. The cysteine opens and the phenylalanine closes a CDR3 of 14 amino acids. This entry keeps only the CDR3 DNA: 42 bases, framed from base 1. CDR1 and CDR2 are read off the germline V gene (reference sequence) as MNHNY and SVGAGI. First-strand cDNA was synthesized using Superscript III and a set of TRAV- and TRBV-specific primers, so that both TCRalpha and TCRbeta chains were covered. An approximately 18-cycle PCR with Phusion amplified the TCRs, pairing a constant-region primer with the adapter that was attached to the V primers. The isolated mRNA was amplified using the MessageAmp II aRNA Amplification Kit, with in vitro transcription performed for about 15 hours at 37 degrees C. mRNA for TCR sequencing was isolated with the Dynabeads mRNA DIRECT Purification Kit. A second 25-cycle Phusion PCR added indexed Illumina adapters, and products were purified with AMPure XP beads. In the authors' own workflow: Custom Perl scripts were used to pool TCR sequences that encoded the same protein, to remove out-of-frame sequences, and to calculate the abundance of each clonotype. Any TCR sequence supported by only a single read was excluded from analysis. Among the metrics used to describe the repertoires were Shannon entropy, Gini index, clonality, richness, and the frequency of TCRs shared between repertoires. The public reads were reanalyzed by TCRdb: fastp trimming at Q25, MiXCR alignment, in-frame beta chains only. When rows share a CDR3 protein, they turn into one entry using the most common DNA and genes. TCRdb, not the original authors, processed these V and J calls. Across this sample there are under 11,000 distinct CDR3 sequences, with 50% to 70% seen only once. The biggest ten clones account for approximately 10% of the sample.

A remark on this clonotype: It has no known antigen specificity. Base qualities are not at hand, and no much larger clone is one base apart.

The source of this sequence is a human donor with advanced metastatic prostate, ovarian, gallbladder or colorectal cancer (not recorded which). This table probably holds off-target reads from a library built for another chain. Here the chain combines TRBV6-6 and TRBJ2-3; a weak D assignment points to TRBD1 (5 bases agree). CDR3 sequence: CASKGLGDTDTQYF. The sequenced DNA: TGTGCCAGCAAGGGGTTGGGTGATACAGATACGCAGTATTTT.